This T cell receptor (beta chain) was identified during a study of blood T cells in healthy people across ages. Whole-study findings and limits: Changes seen in expanded clonotypes were possibly confounded by donor CMV status left unknown.

A J-beta primer mix and a sample-barcoded 5' primer were used in a second PCR of about 7 to 12 cycles. Through a template-switch adaptor with 12 random nucleotides, each cDNA molecule received a tag. TCRdb analysed the 5' RACE reads with MiXCR anew, one entry per CDR3 protein. The data contain about 1,800,000 distinct CDR3 sequences, 28% of them singletons. With V trimmed by 7 bases and J by 4 bases, 4 bases remained unmatched. The CDR3 spans 13 residues. This clonotype came up a few times. The antigen remains unidentified. The TCR sequence derives from a woman in her 30s in good health. Material: blood. V gene TRBV12-3 or TRBV12-4 combines with J gene TRBJ1-1; 9 nucleotides align to TRBD1. The CDR3 nucleotides read TGTGCCAGCACGCAGACAGGGGGCACTGAAGCTTTCTTT. This encodes CASTQTGGTEAFF.